This T cell receptor beta chain was obtained from a study of siplizumab effects on memory and regulatory T cells. Study-wide points: Alloreactive clones mapping to unstimulated subsets formed only a minor fraction. Siplizumab significantly reduced alloreactive sequences traceable to unstimulated CD4+ memory cells. Both greater diversity than memory cells and a major contribution to the alloresponse seemed to characterize naive T cells.

The germline CDR1 and CDR2 sequences are SGHTA and FQGNSA. The V gene lost 6 bases and the J gene lost 2 bases, with 14 bases spanning the gap. The CDR3 is 16 residues long. Points on this clone: As yet, its antigen is unknown.

In each sample, 80,000 to 100,000 TCR templates were assayed. The table came from immunoSEQ multiplex PCR; TCRdb's copy has only in-frame clones and leaves some out. The sample holds around 110,000 clones, around 94% seen once. The sequencing sample was made of non-Treg CD4+ T cells sorted from blood. The TCR sequence derives from a human donor in good health. The gene calls are TRBV7-2 and TRBJ1-6, with D perhaps TRBD1 (6 bases). CDR3 sequence (DNA): TGTGCCAGCAGTTTCAGGAGGGGGGCCTATAATTCACCCCTCCACTTT. As protein: CASSFRRGAYNSPLHF.